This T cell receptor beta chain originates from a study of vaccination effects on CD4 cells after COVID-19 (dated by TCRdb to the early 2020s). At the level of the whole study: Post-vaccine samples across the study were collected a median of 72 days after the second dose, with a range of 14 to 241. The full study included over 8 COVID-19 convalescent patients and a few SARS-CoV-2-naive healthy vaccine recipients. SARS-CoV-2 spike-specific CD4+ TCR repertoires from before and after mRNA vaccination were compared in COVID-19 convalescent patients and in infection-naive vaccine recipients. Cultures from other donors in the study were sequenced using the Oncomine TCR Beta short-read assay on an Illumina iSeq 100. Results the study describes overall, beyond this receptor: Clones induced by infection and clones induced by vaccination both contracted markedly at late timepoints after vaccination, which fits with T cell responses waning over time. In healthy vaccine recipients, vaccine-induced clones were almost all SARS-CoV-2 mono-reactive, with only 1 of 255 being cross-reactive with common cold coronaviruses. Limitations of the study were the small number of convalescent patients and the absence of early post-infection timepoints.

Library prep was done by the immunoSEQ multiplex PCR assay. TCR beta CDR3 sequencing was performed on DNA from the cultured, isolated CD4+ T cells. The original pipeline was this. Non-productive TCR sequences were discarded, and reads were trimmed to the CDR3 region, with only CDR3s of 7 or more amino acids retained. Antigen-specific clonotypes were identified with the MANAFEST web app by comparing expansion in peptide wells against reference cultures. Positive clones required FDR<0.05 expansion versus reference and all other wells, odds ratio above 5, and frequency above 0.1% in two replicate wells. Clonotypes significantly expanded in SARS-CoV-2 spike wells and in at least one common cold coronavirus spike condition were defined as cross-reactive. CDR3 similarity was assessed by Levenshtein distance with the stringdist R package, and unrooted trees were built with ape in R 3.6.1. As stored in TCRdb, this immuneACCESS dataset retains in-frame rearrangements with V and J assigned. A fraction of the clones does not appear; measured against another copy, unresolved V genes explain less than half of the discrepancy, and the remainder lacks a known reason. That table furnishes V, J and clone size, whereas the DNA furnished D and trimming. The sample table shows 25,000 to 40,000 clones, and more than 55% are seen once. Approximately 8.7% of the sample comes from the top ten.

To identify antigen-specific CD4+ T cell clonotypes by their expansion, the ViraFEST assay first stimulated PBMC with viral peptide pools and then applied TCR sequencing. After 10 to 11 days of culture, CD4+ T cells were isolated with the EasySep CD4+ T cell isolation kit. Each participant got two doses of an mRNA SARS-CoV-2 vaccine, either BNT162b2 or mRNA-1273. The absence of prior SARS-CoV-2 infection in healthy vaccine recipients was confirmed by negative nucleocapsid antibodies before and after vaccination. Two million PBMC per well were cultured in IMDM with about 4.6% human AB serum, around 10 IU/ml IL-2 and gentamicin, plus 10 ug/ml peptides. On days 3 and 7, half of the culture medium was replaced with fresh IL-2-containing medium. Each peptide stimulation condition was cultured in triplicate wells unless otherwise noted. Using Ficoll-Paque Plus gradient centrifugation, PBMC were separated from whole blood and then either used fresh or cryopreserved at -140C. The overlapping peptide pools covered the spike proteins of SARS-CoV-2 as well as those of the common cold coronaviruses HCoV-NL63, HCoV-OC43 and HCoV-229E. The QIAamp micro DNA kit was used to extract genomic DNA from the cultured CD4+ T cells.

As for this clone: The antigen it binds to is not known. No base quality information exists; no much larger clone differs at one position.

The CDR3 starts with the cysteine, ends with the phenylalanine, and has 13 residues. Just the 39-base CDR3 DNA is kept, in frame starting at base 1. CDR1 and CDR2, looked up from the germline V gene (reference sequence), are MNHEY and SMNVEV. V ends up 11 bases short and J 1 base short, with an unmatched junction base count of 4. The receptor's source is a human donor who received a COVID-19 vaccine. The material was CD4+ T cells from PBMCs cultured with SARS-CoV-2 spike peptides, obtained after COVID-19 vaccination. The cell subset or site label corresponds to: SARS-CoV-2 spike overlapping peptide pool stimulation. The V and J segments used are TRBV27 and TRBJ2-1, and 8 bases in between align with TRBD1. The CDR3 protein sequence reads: CASQGASYNEQFF. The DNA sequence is TGTGCCTCCCAGGGGGCATCCTACAATGAGCAGTTCTTC.